This entry lists 28 T cell receptor beta chains sequenced from one sample in a study of cytomegalovirus exposure and HLA in healthy donors. 13 Jbeta primers and 60 Vbeta primers were used for the PCR. Only in-frame clones appear in the TCRdb table, and some are missing; sequencing was by immunoSEQ multiplex PCR. In the table there are about 160,000 clones, roughly 80% of which are singletons. Sequenced material: PBMCs. Source of these receptors: a man aged 18 to 35 in good health and CMV-seropositive.

The V and J genes are TRBV5-1 and TRBJ2-1; D is unclear. Germline V CDR1 and CDR2: SGHRS, YFSETQ. Trimming removed 2 bases from V and 2 bases from J, with 2 bases in between. The CDR3 runs 12 residues. The CDR3 is CASSFTYNEQFF. CDR3 DNA sequence: TGCGCCAGCAGCTTTACCTACAATGAGCAGTTCTTC.

The rearrangement uses TRBV10-2 and TRBJ1-1; D perhaps matches TRBD1 (6 bases). Germline CDR1 is WSHSY and CDR2 is SAAADI. The CDR3 has 14 amino acids. The germline V and J ends were trimmed by 4 bases and 1 base, with 10 bases remaining between them. The CDR3 spells CASSGTDRNTEAFF. The CDR3 region has the DNA TGCGCCAGCAGTGGGACGGACAGGAACACTGAAGCTTTCTTT.

With regard to this clone: Sequence at one end of the junction differs from germline and may be a read error. The rearrangement links TRBV6-1 to TRBJ1-5; 8 nucleotides match TRBD1. Germline CDR1 is MNHNS and CDR2 is SASEGT. The CDR3 has 16 amino acids. CDR3 DNA sequence: TGTGCCAGCAGTGATGACAGGGGATTTAGCAGTCAGCCCCAGCATTTT. Residues: CASSDDRGFSSQPQHF.

The chain joins TRBV6-1 to TRBJ1-6; TRBD1 is a possible D gene (6 bases). This CDR3 has 14 residues. Looked up from germline, CDR1 is MNHNS and CDR2 is SASEGT. The V end was cut by 10 bases, the J end by 9 bases, with 19 bases between. CDR3 bases: TGTGCCAACTCCCCGGGGGGCGGTGGTTCACCCCTCCACTTT. Its translation: CANSPGGGGSPLHF.

The chain is built from TRBV25-1 and TRBJ1-6; 7 bases agree with TRBD1. CDR1 is MGHDK and CDR2 is SYGVNS in the germline V gene. Trimming removed 5 bases from V and 9 bases from J; junction bases left unmatched: 7. The CDR3 has 14 residues. The CDR3, as DNA: TGTGCCAGCAGTAGAGGGGGCGTGGGTTCACCCCTCCACTTT. Protein product: CASSRGGVGSPLHF.

This chain links TRBV11-2 with TRBJ1-1; a possible D gene is TRBD1 (5 bases). The germline CDR1 and CDR2 sequences are SGHAT and FQNNGV. This CDR3 has 16 residues. Deletions cut 1 base from V and 1 base from J, with 13 bases between. The CDR3 loop is CASSLVYGGGNTEAFF. The CDR3 DNA is TGTGCCAGCAGCTTAGTCTATGGGGGGGGGAACACTGAAGCTTTCTTT.

This clone was recorded only once. J is TRBJ1-1 and V is TRBV19; 7 bases agree with TRBD1. From germline, CDR1 is LNHDA and CDR2 SQIVND (reference sequence). V dropped 3 bases and J dropped 3; count of bases not matched to a gene: 4. The CDR3 has 14 amino acids. The CDR3 region is CASSIGDSHTEAFF. The CDR3 region has the DNA TGTGCCAGTAGTATCGGGGACAGTCACACTGAAGCTTTCTTT.

This clone has just a few counts. The chain links TRBV6-5 to TRBJ2-7; possible D gene TRBD2, 6 bases. This CDR3 has 16 amino acids. Germline V CDR1 and CDR2: MNHEY, SVGAGI. Trimming shortened V by 4 bases and J by 2 bases, and 18 bases separated the two germline ends. The chain's CDR3 is CASSSLPGRGTYEQYF. CDR3 DNA sequence: TGTGCCAGCAGTTCCCTACCGGGACGGGGGACCTACGAGCAGTACTTC.

This sequence joins TRBV29-1 and TRBJ1-1, with 8 bases fitting TRBD1. CDR1 and CDR2 (germline): SQVTM, ANQGSEA. The CDR3 runs to 11 residues. With V trimmed by 7 bases and J by 10 bases, 8 bases remained unmatched. CDR3 bases: TGCAGCGCCGGACAGGGTTCAGGAGCTTTCTTT. Translating gives CSAGQGSGAFF. The variable domain in full, completed from reference TRBV29-1 and TRBJ1-1, reads SAVISQKPSRDICQRGTSLTIQCQVDSQVTMMFWYRQQPGQSLTLIATANQGSEATYESGFVIDKFPISRPNLTFSTLTVSNMSPEDSSIYLCSAGQGSGAFFGQGTRLTVV.

Remarks on this clone: The same CDR3 arises from other DNA sequences in this sample as well. The CDR3 DNA reads TGTGCCAGCAGCTTGATAGCAACTAATGAAAAACTGTTTTTT. Encoded protein: CASSLIATNEKLFF. The rearrangement uses TRBV5-6 and TRBJ1-4; D ambiguous. Germline V gene data show CDR1 as SGHDT and CDR2 as YYEEEE. Trimming removed 1 base at V and 0 bases at J, with 4 bases between. This CDR3 is built from 14 residues. Looking up the rest from reference TRBV5-6 and TRBJ1-4 gives the full variable domain: DAGVTQSPTHLIKTRGQQVTLRCSPKSGHDTVSWYQQALGQGPQFIFQYYEEEERQRGNFPDRFSGHQFPNYSSELNVNALLLGDSALYLCASSLIATNEKLFFGSGTQLSVL.

The CDR3 spells CASSPGRGNYGYTF. The CDR3 DNA is TGTGCCAGCTCACCGGGTCGGGGTAACTATGGCTACACCTTC. The rearrangement links TRBV18 to TRBJ1-2; D not certain. Trimming removed 3 bases at V and 1 base at J, with 9 bases between. CDR1 is KGHSH, CDR2 LQKENI, per germline. The CDR3 extends over 14 amino acids.

The V gene is TRBV15, the J gene TRBJ2-1; 7 bases fit TRBD1. The V segment lost 5 bases and the J segment 0 bases; nucleotides outside the gene matches: 4. The germline V gene encodes CDR1 LNHNV and CDR2 YYDKDF (reference sequence). The CDR3 sequence is 15 residues long. DNA of the CDR3: TGTGCCACCAGCGTCAGGGGGAGCTCCTACAATGAGCAGTTCTTC. It specifies CATSVRGSSYNEQFF. Variable domain in full (rest from reference TRBV15 and TRBJ2-1): DAMVIQNPRYQVTQFGKPVTLSCSQTLNHNVMYWYQQKSSQAPKLLFHYYDKDFNNEADTPDNFQSRRPNTSFCFLDIRSPGLGDTAMYLCATSVRGSSYNEQFFGPGTRLTVL.

The chain has TRBV6-4 and TRBJ1-2; TRBD1 matches at 7 bases. The CDR3 is 12 residues long. The V and J ends lost 7 bases and 2 bases, in that order; junction bases with no gene match: 1. CDR1 and CDR2 from the germline V gene are MRHNA and SNTAGT. This chain's CDR3 is CASTGQNYGYTF. The CDR3 coding sequence is TGTGCCAGCACGGGACAGAACTATGGCTACACCTTC.

Concerning this clone itself: The CDR3 end shows no conserved phenylalanine or tryptophan, and so a read error is likely. V gene TRBV6-1 combines with J gene TRBJ1-6, with D possibly being TRBD1 (5 bases). The germline V gene encodes CDR1 MNHNS and CDR2 SASEGT. The CDR3 loop spans 14 amino acids. Trimming took 7 bases from V and 8 from J, leaving 15 bases between them. The CDR3: CASIWSQGDSPLHL. The CDR3 DNA follows: TGTGCCAGCATTTGGTCTCAGGGCGATTCACCCCTCCACCTT.

The chain uses TRBV30 and TRBJ2-7; D call uncertain. The ends were cut back, 0 bases at V and 0 bases at J, with 15 bases in the middle. Germline V gene data show CDR1 as GTSNPN and CDR2 as SVGIG (reference sequence). The length of the CDR3 is 16 residues. The DNA of the CDR3 is TGTGCCTGGAGTGTACCTGGAGAACTTAGCTCCTACGAGCAGTACTTC. This sequence encodes CAWSVPGELSSYEQYF.

The rearrangement uses TRBV2 and TRBJ2-7, with TRBD2 identical over 8 bases. CDR3 length equals 15 residues. CDR1 SNHLY and CDR2 FYNNEI come from the germline V gene. Trimming at V came to 5 bases and at J to 0 bases, leaving 6 bases not matched to a gene. CDR3 sequence (DNA): TGTGCCAGCAGTAGCCGACTAGCGTTCTCCTACGAGCAGTACTTC. As protein: CASSSRLAFSYEQYF.

The chain employs TRBV19 and TRBJ1-1, with D perhaps matching TRBD1 (5 bases). The CDR3 has 15 residues. Germline-derived CDR1 and CDR2 are LNHDA and SQIVND (reference sequence). V lost 6 bases to trimming and J lost 0 bases, with 14 bases between them. CDR3 sequence reads: CASRYQRGVNTEAFF. The CDR3 DNA reads as TGTGCCAGTAGATATCAGCGGGGGGTGAACACTGAAGCTTTCTTT.

The chain uses TRBV5-6 and TRBJ2-3, with a weak D call TRBD1 (5 bases). V lost 3 bases and J lost 6, with 20 bases in between. Germline CDR1 SGHDT, CDR2 YYEEEE. The CDR3 covers 16 residues. The CDR3 nucleotides are TGTGCCAGCAGCTGGGGTCAGGGAACCCGTCAGGATACGCAGTATTTT. Its protein product is CASSWGQGTRQDTQYF.

This clone was observed a single time. This chain uses TRBV2 with TRBJ2-1; 8 nucleotides agree with TRBD2. V lost 8 bases and J lost 8; bases outside the gene matches: 14. Germline-derived CDR1 and CDR2 are SNHLY and FYNNEI. This CDR3 comprises 15 residues. CDR3 amino acids: CASQAGSGKEDEQFF. The CDR3 DNA follows: TGTGCCAGCCAGGCAGGTAGCGGGAAGGAGGATGAGCAGTTCTTC.

This clone was detected only once. This chain links TRBV13 with TRBJ1-2; 8 bases match TRBD1. Looked up from germline, CDR1 is PRHDT and CDR2 is FYEKMQ (reference sequence). J lost 0 bases, V lost 5 bases, and 5 bases had no gene match. This CDR3 is 15 amino acids long. As DNA, the CDR3 is TGTGCCAGCAGCACACAGGGGGAATCTAACTATGGCTACACCTTC. Protein product: CASSTQGESNYGYTF.

The chain couples TRBV9 to TRBJ1-2, with 7 bases matching TRBD1. V lost 4 bases to trimming and J lost 8 bases; unmatched junction nucleotides: 14. Germline V gives CDR1 SGDLS, CDR2 YYNGEE. The CDR3 totals 15 residues. The CDR3, as DNA: TGTGCCAGCAGCCAAGTTATCGACAGGGATCAAGGCTACACCTTC. This encodes CASSQVIDRDQGYTF.

The chain has TRBV27 and TRBJ2-1; D possibly corresponds to TRBD1 (5 bases). Trimming took off 5 bases at V and 6 bases at J, with 14 bases between the two ends. Germline V CDR1 and CDR2: MNHEY, SMNVEV (reference sequence). This CDR3 is 14 amino acids long. Written as DNA, the CDR3 is TGTGCCAGCAGTCGGCAGGGATCCGGCAATGAGCAGTTCTTC. It specifies CASSRQGSGNEQFF.

The chain has TRBV19 and TRBJ1-2; 7 bases fit TRBD1. The CDR3 covers 13 residues. Trimming cost V 6 bases and J 8 bases; bases outside gene matches: 9. Germline V gene data show CDR1 as LNHDA and CDR2 as SQIVND (reference sequence). CDR3 sequence (DNA): TGTGCCAGTAGATGGACAGGTCCAGGCGGCTACACCTTC. This codes for CASRWTGPGGYTF.

The chain joins TRBV4-2 to TRBJ2-1; no reliable D call. The germline V gene has CDR1 LGHNA and CDR2 YNFKEQ. V lost 3 bases, J lost 7 bases, and 22 bases lay in between. This CDR3 region has 17 residues. The CDR3 loop is CASSQLRVGHSGNEQFF. CDR3 DNA sequence: TGTGCCAGCAGCCAGCTTAGAGTGGGCCATTCAGGTAATGAGCAGTTCTTC.

CDR3 nucleotide sequence: TGTGCCAGCAGAGTCGCAGGGGGCGCGTTGGGGGCCAACGTCCTGACTTTC. This gives the protein CASRVAGGALGANVLTF. This chain connects TRBV7-2 to TRBJ2-6; 8 bases agree with TRBD1. This CDR3 region has 17 residues. In germline, CDR1 is SGHTA, CDR2 FQGNSA. J gave up 4 bases and V 6 bases, and 11 bases lay outside the gene matches.

This sequence joins TRBV7-8 and TRBJ2-7; D is ambiguous. The CDR3 consists of 14 residues. The V gene lost 5 bases and the J gene lost 2 bases, with 13 bases spanning the gap. Per germline, CDR1 SGHVS and CDR2 FQNEAQ. CDR3 region: CASSQYRSPYEQYF. For the CDR3, the DNA is TGTGCCAGCAGCCAGTACCGATCCCCCTACGAGCAGTACTTC. The entire variable domain, with the rest obtained from reference TRBV7-8 and TRBJ2-7, is as follows: GAGVSQSPRYKVAKRGQDVALRCDPISGHVSLFWYQQALGQGPEFLTYFQNEAQLDKSGLPSDRFFAERPEGSVSTLKIQRTQQEDSAVYLCASSQYRSPYEQYFGPGTRLTVT.

This clone turned up a few times. V gene TRBV7-9 combines with J gene TRBJ1-2; D remains unclear. Germline CDR1 and CDR2: SEHNR and FQNEAQ (reference sequence). This CDR3 is 15 amino acids long. V was pared by 1 base and J by 6 bases, with 15 bases between. The chain's CDR3 is CASSLVYRRENGYTF. The CDR3 region has the DNA TGTGCCAGCAGCTTAGTTTACCGGAGGGAGAATGGCTACACCTTC.

V usage is TRBV27 and J usage is TRBJ1-2; D is ambiguous. There are 13 residues in the CDR3. In germline, CDR1 is MNHEY, CDR2 SMNVEV (reference sequence). Trimming shortened V by 3 bases and J by 8 bases, and 13 bases separated the two germline ends. Here the CDR3 DNA reads TGTGCCAGCAGTTTTTCGGGGAATGGAGGCTACACCTTC. Its protein is CASSFSGNGGYTF.